This T cell receptor (beta chain) is from a study of naive and memory T cell subsets. The CDR3 has 15 residues. The ends were cut back, 3 bases at V and 5 bases at J, with 14 bases in the middle. Regarding the study as a whole: Especially in CD8 cells, naive repertoires contained a few larger clonotypes, possibly CD45RA-re-expressing memory cells. There was no ground truth to check naive and memory subset results.

About this clonotype: Its antigen is as yet unknown.

Both TRBC1 and TRBC2 were covered by a beta constant-region primer of two equimolar oligonucleotides. Four rounds of PCR amplified the ligated cDNA using nested alpha and beta constant-region primers plus SP2. The cDNA 3' end received a ligated single-stranded oligonucleotide carrying the SP2 primer and a 12-nucleotide UMI. In TCRdb, the UMI-ligation and nested PCR reads were re-called with MiXCR into one record per CDR3 protein. Of fewer than 150,000 distinct CDR3 sequences in the sample, approximately 21% were seen once. Four subsets defined by CD45RA and CD27 were sorted after CD3, CD4, CD8 and live/dead staining.

The sequence was obtained from a human donor in good health. Specimen: naive CD8+ T cells from blood. The chain combines TRBV12-3 or TRBV12-4 with TRBJ2-1; the D is unclear. The CDR3 sequence: CASSFQAGNNNEQFF. For the CDR3, the DNA is TGTGCCAGCAGTTTTCAGGCAGGAAACAACAATGAGCAGTTCTTC.